The T cell receptor beta chain described here comes from a study of T cells in Graves' hyperthyroidism and ophthalmopathy. This clonotype showed up many times. Its antigen is undetermined. V shed 4 bases and J shed 1 base, with 13 bases lying between them. Germline V gives CDR1 MNHEY, CDR2 SMNVEV (reference sequence). This CDR3 contains 15 residues. The TCR beta CDR3 regions underwent amplification using RNA transcripts as the source. HTBI primers were used for first-round RT-PCR of the TCR CDR3. TCRdb ran MiXCR on the multiplex PCR reads and lists one entry per CDR3 protein. The sample holds 500,000 to 650,000 distinct CDR3 sequences, roughly 18% seen once. Study findings and constraints: Most thyroid clonotypes with frequency above 0.001 were detected in blood.

The rearrangement uses TRBV27 and TRBJ1-1; D ambiguous. The clonotype was recovered from a woman aged 18-29 years with Graves' ophthalmopathy. The sequenced sample consisted of blood. CDR3: CASSSELGSNTEAFF. CDR3 nucleotides: TGTGCCAGCAGTTCGGAATTGGGGTCGAACACTGAAGCTTTCTTT.